This T cell receptor beta chain was recovered during a study of T cells after yellow fever vaccination. The study's findings and limits: Faster peaking, at day 5 versus 15, marked a secondary response that was weaker.

Template switching with 5'RACE generated the TCR cDNA and added a universal primer site and UMIs. MiXCR, applied by TCRdb to the 5' RACE reads, yields one record per CDR3 protein. Of 250,000 or so distinct CDR3 sequences listed, over 3% are singletons. This clonotype was detected many times. The target antigen is unknown. The material sequenced was PBMCs, taken 15 days after the yellow fever booster vaccination. The sequence came from a man younger than 35 who received the YFV17D yellow fever vaccine.

The CDR3 region has the DNA TGCGCCAGCAGCTTGGAATTGTCGCGAACGACCTACAATGAGCAGTTCTTC. Amino acid sequence: CASSLELSRTTYNEQFF. V gene TRBV5-1 combines with J gene TRBJ2-1; no reliable D call. CDR1 and CDR2 (germline): SGHRS, YFSETQ. V lost 0 bases, J lost 2 bases, and 15 bases lay in between. The CDR3 totals 17 residues. Full variable domain (missing parts from reference TRBV5-1 and TRBJ2-1): KAGVTQTPRYLIKTRGQQVTLSCSPISGHRSVSWYQQTPGQGLQFLFEYFSETQRNKGNFPGRFSGRQFSNSRSEMNVSTLELGDSALYLCASSLELSRTTYNEQFFGPGTRLTVL.